This T cell receptor beta chain appears in the sequencing data of a study of blood T cells in healthy people across ages. The germline V gene has CDR1 MNHNS and CDR2 SASEGT. The germline V and J ends were trimmed by 4 bases and 2 bases, with 8 bases remaining between them. The CDR3 is 13 residues long. Alongside a J-beta primer mix, a sample-barcoded 5' primer served in a second PCR lasting about 6 to 11 cycles. TCRdb passed the 5' RACE reads through MiXCR, listing each CDR3 protein once. This sample has 710,000 or so distinct CDR3 sequences, with roughly 30% found just once. Findings of the study overall: Because donor CMV status was unknown, expanded clonotype changes were possibly confounded. TCR beta diversity, measured per million T cells, fell in a roughly linear way with age.

This clonotype came up once. What it recognizes is unknown. The chain is built from TRBV6-1 and TRBJ2-5, with D maybe TRBD1 (5 bases). The TCR originated in a woman older than 75 in good health. Sequencing used blood. The CDR3 here is CASSGTPQETQYF. In nucleotides, the CDR3 is TGTGCCAGCAGTGGGACACCTCAAGAGACCCAGTACTTC.